This T cell receptor beta chain was found in a study of pediatric ulcerative colitis. About this clone: What it binds is unknown.

Study outcomes and limitations: Two rectal CDR3 clonotypes occurred in all ulcerative colitis patients.

CDR1 is SGHAT and CDR2 is FQDESV in the germline V gene (reference sequence). V lost 10 bases to trimming and J lost 2 bases, with 11 bases between them. The CDR3 is 12 amino acids. Generated by immunoSEQ multiplex PCR, the TCRdb table keeps only in-frame clones and is missing some. The table records 60,000 to 75,000 clones, 77% of them present only once. Sequencing was carried out using blood. The TCR comes from a boy between 10 and 17 years old with moderate ulcerative colitis. The chain uses TRBV11-1 and TRBJ1-2; D is uncertain. As DNA, the CDR3 is TGTGCCAAAAGCGGAGGGAACTATGGCTACACCTTC. Its translation: CAKSGGNYGYTF. The full variable domain, with the rest looked up from reference TRBV11-1 and TRBJ1-2, is EAEVAQSPRYKITEKSQAVAFWCDPISGHATLYWYRQILGQGPELLVQFQDESVVDDSQLPKDRFSAERLKGVDSTLKIQPAELGDSAMYLCAKSGGNYGYTFGSGTRLTVV.